This paragraph covers one TCR beta chain sequence. Its matching antigen is unknown. The PCR contained 60 Vbeta and 13 Jbeta primers. Some clones are missing from TCRdb's copy, which holds only in-frame ones; the method was immunoSEQ multiplex PCR. In the table there are about 43,000 clones, under 70% of which are singletons. This specimen comes from a study of cytomegalovirus exposure and HLA in healthy donors. Study observations and caveats: Per a later analysis, under 20,000 TCR beta sequences showed association with HLA alleles at 0.05 false discovery rate. Data from an earlier analysis indicated that most TCR beta V segments were productive either about 90% or about 30% of the time.

CDR1 is MNHEY, CDR2 SMNVEV, per germline (reference sequence). With V trimmed by 4 bases and J by 2 bases, 11 bases remained unmatched. This CDR3 has 17 amino acids. This chain links TRBV27 with TRBJ2-7; TRBD2 matches at 10 bases. The source of this sequence is a man in his fifties or sixties in good health and CMV-seropositive. Input material: PBMCs. CDR3 nucleotides: TGTGCCAGCAGTTCCCCCACCACTAGCGGGGTGGCCTACGAGCAGTACTTC. Translation gives CASSSPTTSGVAYEQYF.